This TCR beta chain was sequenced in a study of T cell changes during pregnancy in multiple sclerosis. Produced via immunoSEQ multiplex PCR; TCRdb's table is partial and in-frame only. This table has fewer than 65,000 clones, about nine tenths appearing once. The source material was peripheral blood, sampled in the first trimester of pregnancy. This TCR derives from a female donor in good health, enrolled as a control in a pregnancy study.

Here the CDR3 reads CASSPRTGAHEQFF. In DNA form, the CDR3 reads TGTGCCAGCAGCCCTAGGACAGGGGCCCATGAGCAGTTCTTC. The chain couples TRBV7-8 to TRBJ2-1; 9 positions agree with TRBD1. The ends lost 5 bases at V and 8 bases at J; junction bases unmatched: 7. This CDR3 has 14 amino acids. Germline V lookup: CDR1 SGHVS, CDR2 FQNEAQ.